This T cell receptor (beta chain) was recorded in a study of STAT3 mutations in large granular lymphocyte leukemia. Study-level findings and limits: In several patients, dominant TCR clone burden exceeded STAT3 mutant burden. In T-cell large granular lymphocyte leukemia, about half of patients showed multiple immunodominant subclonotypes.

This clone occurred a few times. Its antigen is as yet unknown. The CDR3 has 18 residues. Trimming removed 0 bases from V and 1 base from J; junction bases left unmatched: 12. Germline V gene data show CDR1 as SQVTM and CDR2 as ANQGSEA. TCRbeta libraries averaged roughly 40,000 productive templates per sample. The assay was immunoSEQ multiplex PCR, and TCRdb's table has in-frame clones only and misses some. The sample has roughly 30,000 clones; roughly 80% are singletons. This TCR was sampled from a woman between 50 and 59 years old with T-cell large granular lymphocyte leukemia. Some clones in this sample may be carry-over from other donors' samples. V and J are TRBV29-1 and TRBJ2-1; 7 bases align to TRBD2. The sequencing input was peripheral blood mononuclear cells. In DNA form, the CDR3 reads TGCAGCGTTGAAGACCCGGATAACGGGAGGCGTTCCTACAATGAGCAGTTCTTC. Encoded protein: CSVEDPDNGRRSYNEQFF.